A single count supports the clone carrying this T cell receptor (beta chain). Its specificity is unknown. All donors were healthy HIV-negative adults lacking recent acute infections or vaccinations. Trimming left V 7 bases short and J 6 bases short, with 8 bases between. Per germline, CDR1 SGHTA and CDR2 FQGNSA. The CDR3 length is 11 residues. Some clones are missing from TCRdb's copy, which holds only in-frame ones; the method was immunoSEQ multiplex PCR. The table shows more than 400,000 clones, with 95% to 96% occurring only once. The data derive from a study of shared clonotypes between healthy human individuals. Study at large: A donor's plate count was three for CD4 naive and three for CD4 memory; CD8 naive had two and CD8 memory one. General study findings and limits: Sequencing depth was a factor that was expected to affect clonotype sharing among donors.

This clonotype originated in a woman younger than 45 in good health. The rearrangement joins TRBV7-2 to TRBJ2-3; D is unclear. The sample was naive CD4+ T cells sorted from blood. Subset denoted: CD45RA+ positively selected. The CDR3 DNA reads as TGTGCCAGCAACGCGAGGGATACGCAGTATTTT. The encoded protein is CASNARDTQYF.